The next 21 T cell receptor beta chains were all read from a single sample in a study of blood T cell repertoires in COVID-19. Data came from immunoSEQ multiplex PCR; TCRdb stores just in-frame clones and leaves some out. In the table there are a few hundred thousand clones, 85% of which are singletons. What was sequenced was peripheral blood. These TCRs come from a human donor in a cohort sampled during active COVID-19.

Note on this clone: The same CDR3 is also encoded by other DNA sequences in this sample. V and J are TRBV12-3 or TRBV12-4 and TRBJ2-7, with 7 bases matching TRBD2. There are 13 residues in the CDR3. Trimming removed 3 bases from V and 3 bases from J; junction bases left unmatched: 2. The CDR3 DNA reads TGTGCCAGCAGTTTTGGGGAGGGCTACGAGCAGTACTTC. Its protein product is CASSFGEGYEQYF.

This clone is a singleton in its sample. The rearrangement uses TRBV7-3 and TRBJ2-5; 11 positions agree with TRBD2. This CDR3 is 16 amino acids long. V lost 5 bases to trimming and J lost 2 bases; unmatched junction nucleotides: 7. CDR1 SGHTA and CDR2 FQGTGA come from the germline V gene. The CDR3 DNA reads as TGTGCCAGCAGCCCCCAGCTAGCGGGGGGACAAGAGACCCAGTACTTC. It specifies CASSPQLAGGQETQYF.

The chain combines TRBV27 with TRBJ1-1, with D perhaps matching TRBD1 (6 bases). This CDR3 has 17 residues. Germline CDR1 reads MNHEY; CDR2 reads SMNVEV (reference sequence). Trimming left V 6 bases short and J 3 bases short, with 23 bases between. In DNA, the CDR3 is TGTGCCAGCAGCACTATGAGGGCTGCGGGGGGCTACACTGAAGCTTTCTTT. Translated: CASSTMRAAGGYTEAFF.

This clone was seen only once. The chain couples TRBV19 to TRBJ2-7; weak D call: TRBD1 (5 bases). Germline loops: CDR1 LNHDA, CDR2 SQIVND (reference sequence). V was trimmed by 3 bases and J by 3 bases, leaving 9 bases between them. The CDR3 contains 13 residues. CDR3 DNA sequence: TGTGCCAGTAGTATTGACAGCAACTACGAGCAGTACTTC. Residues: CASSIDSNYEQYF.

V usage is TRBV14 and J usage is TRBJ1-2; D ambiguous. This CDR3 region has 15 residues. Germline V gene sequence: CDR1 SGHDN, CDR2 FVKESK. V lost 4 bases and J 2 bases, leaving 14 bases between the germline ends. For the CDR3, the DNA is TGTGCCAGCAGCCGAGAGCGGGAGCCGAACTATGGCTACACCTTC. Translating it yields CASSREREPNYGYTF.

V gene TRBV4-1 combines with J gene TRBJ1-5; D unclear. The V end was cut by 0 bases, the J end by 0 bases, with 9 bases between. Germline V lookup: CDR1 MGHRA, CDR2 YSYEKL. This CDR3 has 16 residues. The CDR3 reads CASSQDLGDSNQPQHF. In nucleotides, the CDR3 is TGCGCCAGCAGCCAAGATCTCGGAGATAGCAATCAGCCCCAGCATTTT.

The rearrangement uses TRBV15 and TRBJ1-5, with 9 bases matching TRBD1. Trimming cost V 5 bases and J 1 base; bases outside gene matches: 3. The CDR3 has 15 residues. Germline V gene data show CDR1 as LNHNV and CDR2 as YYDKDF (reference sequence). The CDR3 coding sequence is TGTGCCACCAGCCAGGGACAGGGAAGCAATCAGCCCCAGCATTTT. As protein: CATSQGQGSNQPQHF.

The chain links TRBV3-1 (or the pseudogene TRBV3-2) to TRBJ2-3; D unresolved. The CDR3 has 15 residues. The V gene's germline CDR1 is LGHDT and CDR2 YNNKEL (reference sequence). V dropped 0 bases and J dropped 0 bases, with 7 bases sitting between them. The CDR3 nucleotides read TGTGCCAGCAGCCAAGATAGCCCTAGCACAGATACGCAGTATTTT. This translates into CASSQDSPSTDTQYF.

This chain connects TRBV10-3 to TRBJ1-1; 10 positions agree with TRBD1. The CDR3 runs to 16 residues. CDR1 and CDR2 (germline): ENHRY, SYGVKD. The ends lost 6 bases at V and 4 bases at J; junction bases unmatched: 11. The CDR3 sequence: CAIRDTRTGGVTEAFF. The CDR3 region has the DNA TGTGCCATCAGGGACACAAGGACAGGGGGGGTCACTGAAGCTTTCTTT.

V usage is TRBV12-3 or TRBV12-4 and J usage is TRBJ1-5, with no clear D. V was cut by 4 bases and J by 8 bases, with 12 bases left in between. The CDR3 extends over 13 amino acids. CDR3 amino acids: CASSSQVGEPQHF. The CDR3 DNA sequence: TGTGCCAGCAGTTCCCAAGTGGGAGAGCCCCAGCATTTT.

The J gene is TRBJ1-2, the V gene TRBV4-2; D remains ambiguous. This CDR3 spans 17 amino acids. Germline V CDR1 and CDR2: LGHNA, YNFKEQ. V was trimmed by 1 base and J by 4 bases, leaving 19 bases between them. CDR3 in amino acids: CASSQGPPRTRGYGYTF. In DNA, the CDR3 is TGTGCCAGCAGCCAAGGACCCCCAAGGACGCGGGGCTATGGCTACACCTTC.

This clone showed up just a few times. This CDR3 reads CASSIRQPNTEAFF. The CDR3 nucleotides are TGTGCCAGTAGTATTCGACAACCTAACACTGAAGCTTTCTTT. This chain uses TRBV19 with TRBJ1-1; D uncertain. CDR1 is LNHDA, CDR2 SQIVND, per germline (reference sequence). The V end lost 3 bases, the J end lost 2 bases, and 10 bases lay between the germline ends. The CDR3 is made up of 14 amino acids.

The chain links TRBV30 to TRBJ2-3; possibly TRBD1 for D (5 bases). Germline-derived CDR1 and CDR2 are GTSNPN and SVGIG (reference sequence). V dropped 0 bases and J dropped 2 bases, with 18 bases sitting between them. CDR3 length: 17 amino acids. CDR3 DNA: TGTGCCTGGAGTGTAAGGCGGACATCGATTTACACAGATACGCAGTATTTT. Protein sequence: CAWSVRRTSIYTDTQYF.

This chain uses TRBV6-6 with TRBJ2-6; D is possibly TRBD1 (6 bases). Between the trimmed V and J ends, which lost 6 bases and 0 bases, there was a span of 12 bases. Germline V gene sequence: CDR1 MNHNY, CDR2 SVGAGI (reference sequence). The CDR3 runs to 16 residues. In nucleotides, the CDR3 is TGTGCCAGCAGAAGCAGGGGATACTCTGGGGCCAACGTCCTGACTTTC. Its protein product is CASRSRGYSGANVLTF.

The V and J genes are TRBV7-9 and TRBJ2-3; weak D call: TRBD2 (5 bases). There are 19 residues in the CDR3. V dropped 1 base and J dropped 0 bases, with 20 bases sitting between them. CDR1 is SEHNR, CDR2 FQNEAQ, per germline (reference sequence). This CDR3 is CASSLVNSQRRTSTDTQYF. The CDR3 region has the DNA TGTGCCAGCAGCTTAGTTAATTCACAGAGACGGACTAGCACAGATACGCAGTATTTT.

The chain employs TRBV6-6 and TRBJ1-5; D perhaps matches TRBD1 (6 bases). The CDR3 length is 15 residues. From germline, CDR1 is MNHNY and CDR2 SVGAGI (reference sequence). The ends were cut back, 7 bases at V and 1 base at J, with 14 bases in the middle. The CDR3 loop is CASIQQGKSNQPQHF. CDR3 DNA sequence: TGTGCCAGCATCCAACAGGGTAAGAGCAATCAGCCCCAGCATTTT.

The gene calls are TRBV19 and TRBJ1-3, with unresolved D. CDR3 length equals 15 residues. Trimming took 5 bases from V and 0 from J, leaving 11 bases between them. The germline V gene has CDR1 LNHDA and CDR2 SQIVND (reference sequence). The CDR3 loop is CASSPSDNSGNTIYF. The CDR3 coding sequence is TGTGCCAGTAGTCCCTCAGACAACTCTGGAAACACCATATATTTT.

V is TRBV5-3 and J is TRBJ1-5, with D unclear. TRBV5-3 is noted as an ORF with a role that remains uncertain. The V and J ends lost 1 base and 2 bases respectively, with 7 bases between them. The CDR3 covers 14 residues. For the CDR3, the DNA is TGTGCCAGAAGCTTGTATCAGGGCAATCAGCCCCAGCATTTT. It codes for CARSLYQGNQPQHF.

This clone came up a few times. The chain employs TRBV7-2 and TRBJ1-5; 9 bases align to TRBD1. This CDR3 is 16 amino acids long. Trimming cost V 3 bases and J 7 bases; bases outside gene matches: 10. Germline V lookup: CDR1 SGHTA, CDR2 FQGNSA. CDR3 in amino acids: CASSFPGTGRGQPQHF. The CDR3 DNA reads TGTGCCAGCAGCTTCCCCGGGACAGGGCGGGGGCAGCCCCAGCATTTT. Filled out from reference TRBV7-2 and TRBJ1-5, the complete variable domain reads GAGVSQSPSNKVTEKGKDVELRCDPISGHTALYWYRQSLGQGLEFLIYFQGNSAPDKSGLPSDRFSAERTGGSVSTLTIQRTQQEDSAVYLCASSFPGTGRGQPQHFGDGTRLSIL.

This clone was counted a few times. J is TRBJ2-7 and V is TRBV2; 9 positions agree with TRBD2. Germline-derived CDR1 and CDR2 are SNHLY and FYNNEI. This CDR3 is built from 13 residues. V lost 6 bases, J lost 2 bases, and 2 bases stayed unmatched. Here the CDR3 reads CASRSGGTYEQYF. The CDR3 DNA reads as TGTGCCAGCAGGAGCGGGGGGACCTACGAGCAGTACTTC.

The V call is TRBV4-2, the J call TRBJ1-2; D unclear. The CDR3 totals 14 residues. Deletions cut 6 bases from V and 3 bases from J, with 14 bases between. CDR1 LGHNA and CDR2 YNFKEQ come from the germline V gene. The CDR3 DNA reads as TGTGCCAGCAGACCTCAAGCGGTCGACTATGGCTACACCTTC. The encoded protein is CASRPQAVDYGYTF.